The rows below give T cell receptor beta chains drawn from one sample of a study of identifying expanded T cells in peripheral blood. Profiling relied on immunoSEQ multiplex PCR, and the TCRdb table lists in-frame clones only, not all of them. The repertoire consists of about 82,000 clones, with roughly 89% occurring once and the leading ten covering around 7%. Sequenced: blood. These receptor sequences come from a person aged 18 to 75 in good health. Both conserved end residues are part of each CDR3. A D gene is named only where the DNA matches it firmly. A clone size is listed for some rows: how often the clone was seen (once, few, many), or a class if it is expanded.

D	length	J	size	V	CDR3	DNA
NA	15	TRBJ1-4	once	TRBV2	CASSGQVLTNEKLFF	TGTGCCAGCAGTGGCCAGGTGCTGACTAATGAAAAACTGTTTTTT
NA	15	TRBJ2-1	NA	TRBV9	CASSVAGSPSNEQFF	TGTGCCAGCAGCGTAGCTGGTAGCCCAAGCAATGAGCAGTTCTTC
TRBD2	14	TRBJ2-1	NA	TRBV9	CASTGTSGYNEQFF	TGTGCCAGCACCGGGACTAGCGGGTACAATGAGCAGTTCTTC
NA	15	TRBJ1-5	NA	TRBV30	CAWSSTGLLAQPQHF	TGCGCCTGGAGTAGTACAGGTTTGTTGGCTCAGCCCCAGCATTTT
NA	14	TRBJ1-2	NA	TRBV9	CASTPDEGGYGYTF	TGTGCCAGCACCCCCGACGAAGGGGGTTATGGCTACACCTTC
NA	8	TRBJ1-5	NA	TRBV20-1	CSDNFGHF	TGCAGCGACAACTTTGGGCATTTT
TRBD1	16	TRBJ2-3	NA	TRBV5-1	CASSLRQTGRTDTQYF	TGCGCCAGCAGCTTGAGGCAGACAGGGCGCACAGATACGCAGTATTTT
NA	15	TRBJ1-6	NA	TRBV5-4	CASSRGRNYNSPLHF	TGTGCCAGCAGCAGGGGCCGGAATTATAATTCACCCCTCCACTTT
TRBD1	13	TRBJ1-1	NA	TRBV19	CASMGQGGLVAFF	TGTGCCAGTATGGGACAGGGAGGGTTGGTAGCTTTCTTT
TRBD1	14	TRBJ2-7	NA	TRBV5-5	CASSRGQRSYEQYF	TGTGCCAGCAGCCGGGGACAGCGCTCCTACGAGCAGTACTTC
NA	14	TRBJ2-7	NA	TRBV19	CASSTGEGFYEQYF	TGTGCCAGTAGTACGGGAGAGGGGTTCTACGAGCAGTACTTC
NA	17	TRBJ1-2	NA	TRBV7-9	CASSLGTSGALYYGYTF	TGTGCCAGCAGCTTAGGGACTTCTGGGGCCTTATACTATGGCTACACCTTC
TRBD2	16	TRBJ2-1	NA	TRBV7-8	CASSVLGLAEGNEQFF	TGTGCCAGCAGCGTCCTGGGACTAGCAGAGGGCAATGAGCAGTTCTTC
NA	15	TRBJ1-5	NA	TRBV19	CASSIEDSGAQPQHF	TGTGCCAGTAGTATAGAGGACTCAGGAGCTCAGCCCCAGCATTTT
TRBD2	16	TRBJ2-3	NA	TRBV5-3	CARSAGTSGRTDTQYF	TGTGCCAGAAGCGCGGGGACTAGCGGGAGAACAGATACGCAGTATTTT
NA	15	TRBJ1-6	NA	TRBV7-2	CASSPHEVYNSPLHF	TGTGCCAGCAGCCCCCATGAGGTCTATAATTCACCCCTCCACTTT
TRBD1	16	TRBJ2-1	once	TRBV4-2	CASSQAQGVSGYEQFF	TGTGCCAGCAGCCAAGCACAGGGGGTAAGTGGGTATGAGCAGTTCTTC
TRBD1	14	TRBJ1-6	NA	TRBV5-1	CASNPGTVGSPLHF	TGCGCCAGCAACCCGGGGACAGTCGGGTCACCCCTCCACTTT
TRBD2	17	TRBJ2-3	NA	TRBV4-2	CASSQNPLAGGSDTQYF	TGTGCCAGCAGCCAAAACCCACTAGCGGGAGGATCGGATACGCAGTATTTT
TRBD1	15	TRBJ2-7	NA	TRBV6-5	CASSSRGTGNSEQYF	TGTGCCAGCAGTAGCCGAGGGACAGGGAATTCCGAGCAGTACTTC
NA	15	TRBJ2-7	NA	TRBV30	CAWARGDGRAYEQYF	TGTGCCTGGGCCCGAGGGGACGGAAGAGCCTACGAGCAGTACTTC
TRBD2	16	TRBJ2-4	NA	TRBV19	CASSLREGLAKNIQYF	TGTGCCAGTAGTTTAAGGGAGGGTCTAGCCAAAAACATTCAGTACTTC
NA	15	TRBJ2-7	NA	TRBV27	CASSGIGRGGYEQYF	TGTGCCAGCAGTGGGATCGGCAGGGGGGGCTACGAGCAGTACTTC
NA	14	TRBJ2-1	NA	TRBV6-5	CASSYSRGHNEQFF	TGTGCCAGCAGTTACTCCCGGGGCCACAATGAGCAGTTCTTC
NA	11	TRBJ1-3	NA	TRBV20-1	CSAREGNTIYF	TGCAGTGCCCGAGAGGGAAACACCATATATTTT
TRBD1	14	TRBJ1-4	NA	TRBV2	CASIRQGAVEKLFF	TGTGCCAGCATTCGACAGGGGGCAGTTGAAAAACTGTTTTTT
NA	15	TRBJ1-6	NA	TRBV30	CAWSDLGGRYSPLHF	TGTGCCTGGAGTGACTTGGGAGGTCGGTATTCACCCCTCCACTTT
TRBD1	17	TRBJ1-6	NA	TRBV4-2	CASSQDTSRQGGSPLHF	TGTGCCAGCAGCCAAGATACATCGAGACAGGGCGGTTCACCCCTCCACTTT
NA	17	TRBJ1-2	NA	TRBV19	CASSIGSGVSDFYGYTF	TGTGCCAGTAGTATAGGGAGCGGGGTTTCGGACTTCTATGGCTACACCTTC
NA	15	TRBJ1-1	NA	TRBV27	CASSLKGDRNTEAFF	TGTGCCAGCAGTTTAAAAGGGGATAGGAACACTGAAGCTTTCTTT
NA	15	TRBJ2-1	NA	TRBV6-6	CASSYDRSSYNEQFF	TGTGCCAGCAGTTACGACCGAAGCTCCTACAATGAGCAGTTCTTC
NA	12	TRBJ1-2	NA	TRBV6-5	CASSYPGSGYTF	TGTGCCAGCAGTTACCCAGGGTCGGGCTACACCTTC
NA	16	TRBJ2-7	NA	TRBV11-1	CASLPKGGLPHYEQYF	TGTGCCAGCCTACCGAAGGGGGGCCTTCCCCACTACGAGCAGTACTTC
NA	15	TRBJ2-7	NA	TRBV6-6	CASSQGLALRTGQYF	TGTGCCAGCAGCCAAGGCCTAGCTCTACGTACGGGGCAGTACTTC
TRBD2	15	TRBJ2-7	NA	TRBV7-2	CASSLTGGSSYEQYF	TGTGCCAGCAGCTTAACGGGAGGGAGCTCTTACGAGCAGTACTTC
NA	14	TRBJ1-2	NA	TRBV5-1	CASSSGQNNYGYTF	TGCGCCAGCAGCTCAGGACAGAATAACTATGGCTACACCTTC
NA	14	TRBJ1-5	NA	TRBV18	CASSLGDANQPQHF	TGTGCCAGCTCGCTTGGAGACGCAAATCAGCCCCAGCATTTT
NA	16	TRBJ1-3	NA	TRBV30	CAWSPGGTPTGNTIYF	TGTGCCTGGAGTCCCGGGGGGACGCCGACTGGAAACACCATATATTTT
NA	14	TRBJ2-1	once	TRBV6-4	CASSQESSYNEQFF	TGTGCCAGCAGTCAAGAGAGCTCCTACAATGAGCAGTTCTTC
NA	13	TRBJ2-5	NA	TRBV5-1	CASSKTVQETQYF	TGCGCCAGCAGCAAGACTGTCCAAGAGACCCAGTACTTC
NA	17	TRBJ1-3	NA	TRBV27	CASSPMTGRHSGNTIYF	TGTGCCAGCAGTCCAATGACGGGACGCCACTCTGGAAACACCATATATTTT
TRBD2	15	TRBJ2-5	NA	TRBV12-5	CASGQGLAEGGTQYF	TGTGCTAGTGGCCAGGGACTAGCGGAGGGGGGGACCCAGTACTTC
TRBD1	13	TRBJ1-4	NA	TRBV2	CASTGQGGEKLFF	TGTGCCAGCACCGGACAGGGGGGAGAAAAACTGTTTTTT
NA	13	TRBJ1-2	NA	TRBV7-9	CASSLATYYGYTF	TGTGCCAGCAGCTTAGCGACCTACTATGGCTACACCTTC
TRBD1	15	TRBJ1-2	NA	TRBV12-5	CASGSGGDGGYGYTF	TGTGCTAGTGGTTCAGGGGGTGACGGTGGCTATGGCTACACCTTC
TRBD1	11	TRBJ1-2	few	TRBV10-3	CAIGDRYTPSF	TGTGCCATCGGGGACAGATACACCCCCTCATTC
TRBD1	13	TRBJ1-1	NA	TRBV7-2	CASSLQDRAWAFF	TGTGCCAGCAGCCTACAGGACAGGGCTTGGGCTTTCTTT
NA	17	TRBJ2-6	NA	TRBV2	CASSEGQAAPGANVLTF	TGTGCCAGCAGTGAAGGGCAGGCCGCTCCTGGGGCCAACGTCCTGACTTTC
NA	15	TRBJ1-1	NA	TRBV27	CASSWTQVGRTEAFF	TGTGCCAGCAGTTGGACTCAGGTCGGGCGCACTGAAGCTTTCTTT
NA	14	TRBJ2-7	few	TRBV19	CASSAFGARGEQYF	TGTGCCAGTAGTGCCTTCGGGGCTCGGGGCGAGCAGTACTTC
NA	13	TRBJ1-2	NA	TRBV13	CASSPLGVDGYTF	TGTGCCAGCAGCCCGCTCGGGGTGGACGGCTACACCTTC
NA	14	TRBJ2-3	NA	TRBV5-1	CASSLVEGPDTQYF	TGCGCCAGCAGCTTGGTGGAGGGGCCAGATACGCAGTATTTT
NA	14	TRBJ1-1	NA	TRBV7-2	CASSPPPSNTEAFF	TGTGCCAGCAGCCCCCCGCCTTCAAACACTGAAGCTTTCTTT
NA	12	TRBJ2-3	NA	TRBV6-1	CASSEIPDTQYF	TGTGCCAGCAGTGAAATTCCGGATACGCAGTATTTT
NA	15	TRBJ1-4	once	TRBV19	CASSMRLGWDEKLFF	TGTGCCAGTAGTATGAGGTTAGGGTGGGATGAAAAACTGTTTTTT
TRBD1	14	TRBJ2-3	NA	TRBV5-1	CASMRQGDTDTQYF	TGCGCCAGCATGCGACAGGGAGACACAGATACGCAGTATTTT